This T cell receptor (beta chain) stems from a study of blood T cells in healthy people across ages. The germline V and J ends were trimmed by 0 bases and 6 bases, with 18 bases remaining between them. This CDR3 contains 16 residues. From germline, CDR1 is SGHRS and CDR2 YFSETQ. Primed by a sample-barcoded 5' primer and a J-beta primer mix, a second PCR proceeded for about 6 to 12 cycles. TCRdb redid the calling of the 5' RACE reads with MiXCR, one entry per CDR3 protein. The table lists 1.5 million to 2 million distinct CDR3 sequences, around 50% of them singletons. Sequenced: blood. The V call is TRBV5-1, the J call TRBJ1-1; D may be TRBD1 (6 bases). This TCR derives from a middle-aged woman in good health. The CDR3 here is CASSLDIRTASSEAFF. The CDR3 DNA is TGCGCCAGCAGCTTGGATATTCGGACAGCAAGTTCTGAAGCTTTCTTT.